Below, 18 T cell receptor beta chains from the same sample are listed, as sequenced in a study of Ad26.COV2.S vaccination and SARS-CoV-2 variants (dated by TCRdb to about 2021). The intended sense of this specimen's treatment or condition label: over 15 received Ad26.COV2.S at low or high dose, single or two shots; roughly five received placebo; per-sample allocation not given. For vaccine and placebo recipients, the sequenced repertoires came from samples collected on day 63 after the first injection. Library preparation was by the immunoSEQ multiplex PCR assay. TCRdb provides this immuneACCESS table in a form limited to in-frame rearrangements. Some clones are lacking; in checked studies, under half of them reflect an unresolved V gene, and why the rest are absent is not known. The sample records fewer than 400,000 clones, about 82% of which are singletons. Approximately 2.2% of the sample lies in the top ten.

The specimen comprised peripheral blood, sampled in a trial of Ad26.COV2.S vaccine versus placebo. The receptors were gathered from a person between 18 and 59 years old who received the Ad26.COV2.S COVID-19 vaccine or a placebo.

The gene calls are TRBV12-5 and TRBJ1-1, with D hard to call. Germline-derived CDR1 and CDR2 are LGHNT and FRNRAP. V gave up 2 bases and J gave up 0 bases, with 7 bases separating them. CDR3 length: 14 residues. Here the CDR3 reads CASGLSDVNTEAFF. Written as DNA, the CDR3 is TGTGCTAGTGGTTTGTCTGATGTGAACACTGAAGCTTTCTTT. Variable domain in full (rest from reference TRBV12-5 and TRBJ1-1): DARVTQTPRHKVTEMGQEVTMRCQPILGHNTVFWYRQTMMQGLELLAYFRNRAPLDDSGMPKDRFSAEMPDATLATLKIQPSEPRDSAVYFCASGLSDVNTEAFFGQGTRLTVV.

The CDR3 sequence is CASSFRQAYNEKLFF. CDR3 nucleotides: TGTGCCAGCAGTTTCAGGCAGGCTTATAATGAAAAACTGTTTTTT. This chain connects TRBV28 to TRBJ1-4, with D unclear. The CDR3 length is 15 residues. Germline CDR1 reads MDHEN; CDR2 reads SYDVKM. The V gene lost 3 bases and the J gene lost 4 bases, with 12 bases spanning the gap.

V is TRBV6-5 and J is TRBJ2-7; 9 nucleotides agree with TRBD2. CDR1 and CDR2 (germline): MNHEY, SVGAGI. The CDR3 spans 15 residues. V gave up 3 bases and J gave up 4 bases; unmatched junction bases: 7. The CDR3 DNA sequence: TGTGCCAGCAGTTATTTGGCGGGGGGGCAATACGAGCAGTACTTC. Translated: CASSYLAGGQYEQYF.

The gene calls are TRBV5-4 and TRBJ2-1; 7 bases align to TRBD2. Germline values: CDR1 SGHNT, CDR2 YYREEE (reference sequence). Trimming took 4 bases from V and 5 from J; bases not matched to a gene: 12. This CDR3 has 16 residues. CDR3 in amino acids: CASSTFGASGNNEQFF. The CDR3 DNA is TGTGCCAGCAGCACCTTCGGGGCTAGCGGAAACAATGAGCAGTTCTTC.

The V gene is TRBV5-6, the J gene TRBJ2-5; TRBD2 agrees at 9 bases. Per the germline V gene, CDR1 is SGHDT and CDR2 is YYEEEE. The V gene end was trimmed by 1 base and the J gene end by 4 bases; junction bases not matched to a gene: 14. This CDR3 region has 18 residues. The CDR3: CASSLPLAGALSGETQYF. The CDR3 nucleotides read TGTGCCAGCAGCTTGCCATTAGCGGGGGCCCTGAGTGGAGAGACCCAGTACTTC.

This chain connects TRBV5-1 to TRBJ1-4, with 8 positions matching TRBD1. The ends lost 0 bases at V and 6 bases at J; junction bases unmatched: 1. Germline CDR1 SGHRS, CDR2 YFSETQ. The CDR3 totals 14 residues. As DNA, the CDR3 is TGCGCCAGCAGCTTGGCAGGGGGCTATGAAAAACTGTTTTTT. This sequence encodes CASSLAGGYEKLFF.

The gene calls are TRBV7-3 and TRBJ2-6; D unclear. Trimming stripped 2 bases from V and 0 bases from J, with 5 bases between. This CDR3 contains 15 residues. CDR1 is SGHTA and CDR2 is FQGTGA in the germline V gene. The CDR3 protein is CASSLASSGANVLTF. For the CDR3, the DNA is TGTGCCAGCAGCTTAGCATCCTCTGGGGCCAACGTCCTGACTTTC.

The V call is TRBV27, the J call TRBJ1-4; D ambiguous. V lost 4 bases, J lost 12 bases, and 18 bases lay in between. The CDR3 runs to 14 residues. CDR1 MNHEY and CDR2 SMNVEV come from the germline V gene (reference sequence). The DNA for the CDR3 is TGTGCCAGCAGTTCCCTTGGTCCCTTTGGCGAACTGTTTTTT. This translates into CASSSLGPFGELFF.

The chain couples TRBV5-1 to TRBJ1-3; no clear D gene. Trimming shortened V by 7 bases and J by 0 bases, and 8 bases separated the two germline ends. Per germline, CDR1 SGHRS and CDR2 YFSETQ. This CDR3 spans 13 amino acids. The CDR3 nucleotides are TGCGCCAGCCGGGCAGACTCTGGAAACACCATATATTTT. Translated: CASRADSGNTIYF.

This sequence joins TRBV7-2 and TRBJ2-1; D might be TRBD1 (5 bases). Trimming pared 0 bases from V and 13 bases from J, leaving 13 bases between. Germline-derived CDR1 and CDR2 are SGHTA and FQGNSA. The CDR3 contains 13 residues. CDR3 nucleotide sequence: TGTGCCAGCAGCTTAGCGGCACAGGTCGATCAGTTCTTC. Translating it yields CASSLAAQVDQFF.

This chain joins TRBV6-6 and TRBJ2-1, with D unclear. Germline-derived CDR1 and CDR2 are MNHNY and SVGAGI (reference sequence). The CDR3 is 14 residues long. Between the trimmed V and J ends, which lost 0 bases and 8 bases, there was a span of 11 bases. In DNA, the CDR3 is TGTGCCAGCAGTTACTCGTCAAGGGTCGATGAGCAGTTCTTC. Amino acid sequence: CASSYSSRVDEQFF.

The rearrangement uses TRBV7-8 and TRBJ2-3; D uncertain. V gave up 4 bases and J gave up 2 bases, with 10 bases separating them. The germline V gene encodes CDR1 SGHVS and CDR2 FQNEAQ. The CDR3 length is 14 residues. CDR3 in amino acids: CASSSGRNTDTQYF. CDR3 DNA sequence: TGTGCCAGCAGCTCAGGACGGAACACAGATACGCAGTATTTT.

This rearrangement joins TRBV5-1 to TRBJ1-5; D unresolved. The germline V and J ends were trimmed by 4 bases and 2 bases, with 10 bases remaining between them. CDR1 is SGHRS, CDR2 YFSETQ, per germline. CDR3 size: 14 residues. CDR3 loop: CASSPGRGNQPQHF. The CDR3 DNA reads TGCGCCAGCAGCCCCGGGAGGGGCAATCAGCCCCAGCATTTT.

The chain is built from TRBV24-1 and TRBJ1-2, with a possible D match to TRBD1 (5 bases). The CDR3 loop spans 19 amino acids. Trimming cost V 3 bases and J 3 bases, with 25 bases left between them. Germline CDR1 KGHDR, CDR2 SFDVKD. The CDR3 is CATSDSRNPRAGGYYGYTF. CDR3 nucleotides: TGTGCCACCAGTGATAGTAGAAACCCCCGGGCCGGGGGTTACTATGGCTACACCTTC.

This clone has only a few counts. The CDR3 region has the DNA TGCGCCAGCAGCTTGGATTACAGGGAGGGAAACACTGAAGCTTTCTTT. Amino acid sequence: CASSLDYREGNTEAFF. The rearrangement links TRBV5-1 to TRBJ1-1; tentatively, D is TRBD1 (6 bases). The germline V gene encodes CDR1 SGHRS and CDR2 YFSETQ. V was cut by 0 bases and J by 2 bases, with 14 bases left in between. The CDR3 totals 16 residues.

The genes are TRBV7-9 and TRBJ2-7; 8 nucleotides align to TRBD2. Germline loops: CDR1 SEHNR, CDR2 FQNEAQ (reference sequence). The CDR3 contains 14 residues. The V and J ends lost 4 bases and 6 bases, in that order; junction bases with no gene match: 8. For the CDR3, the DNA is TGTGCCAGCAGCTACGGGGGGGCGGAGACCGAGCAGTACTTC. Translation gives CASSYGGAETEQYF.

The rearrangement uses TRBV30 and TRBJ2-7; unclear D gene. V was trimmed by 3 bases and J by 3 bases, leaving 9 bases between them. Per germline, CDR1 GTSNPN and CDR2 SVGIG (reference sequence). This CDR3 is built from 12 residues. The CDR3 protein is CAWRQQDYEQYF. For the CDR3, the DNA is TGTGCCTGGAGGCAGCAAGACTACGAGCAGTACTTC.

The CDR3 region has the DNA TGCGCCAGCAGCTCTGCCGGGGGGGTAGAGACCCAGTACTTC. Translating gives CASSSAGGVETQYF. The chain has TRBV5-1 and TRBJ2-5; 8 nucleotides agree with TRBD2. The CDR3 length is 14 residues. The ends lost 3 bases at V and 4 bases at J; junction bases unmatched: 5. CDR1 SGHRS and CDR2 YFSETQ come from the germline V gene.